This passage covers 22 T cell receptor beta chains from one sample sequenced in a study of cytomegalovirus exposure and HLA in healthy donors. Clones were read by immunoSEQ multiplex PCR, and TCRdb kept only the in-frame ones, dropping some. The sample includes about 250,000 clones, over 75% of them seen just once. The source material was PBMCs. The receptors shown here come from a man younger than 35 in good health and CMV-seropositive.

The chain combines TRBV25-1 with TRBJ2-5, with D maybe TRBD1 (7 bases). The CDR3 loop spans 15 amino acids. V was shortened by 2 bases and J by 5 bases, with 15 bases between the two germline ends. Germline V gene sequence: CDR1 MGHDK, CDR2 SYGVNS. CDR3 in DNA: TGTGCCAGCAGTGAAGGGCAGGGGGGTTTGGAGACCCAGTACTTC. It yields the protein CASSEGQGGLETQYF.

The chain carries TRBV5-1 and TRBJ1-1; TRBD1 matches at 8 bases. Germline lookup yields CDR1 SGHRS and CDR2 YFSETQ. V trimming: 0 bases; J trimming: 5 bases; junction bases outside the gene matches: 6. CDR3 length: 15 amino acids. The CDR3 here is CASSLDDRGRTEAFF. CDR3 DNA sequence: TGCGCCAGCAGCTTGGATGACAGGGGTCGGACTGAAGCTTTCTTT.

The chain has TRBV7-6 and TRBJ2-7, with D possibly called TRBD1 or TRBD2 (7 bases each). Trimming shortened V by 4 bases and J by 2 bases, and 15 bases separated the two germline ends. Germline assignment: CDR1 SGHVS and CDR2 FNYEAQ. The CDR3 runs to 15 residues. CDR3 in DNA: TGTGCCAGCAGCTCCCGGCAGGGGGGGACCTACGAGCAGTACTTC. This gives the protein CASSSRQGGTYEQYF.

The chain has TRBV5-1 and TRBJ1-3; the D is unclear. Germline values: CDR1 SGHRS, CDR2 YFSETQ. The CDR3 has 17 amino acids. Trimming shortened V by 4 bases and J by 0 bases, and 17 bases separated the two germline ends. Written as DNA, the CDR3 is TGCGCCAGCAGCCCCAGGCGGGATTCGAGCTCTGGAAACACCATATATTTT. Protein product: CASSPRRDSSSGNTIYF.

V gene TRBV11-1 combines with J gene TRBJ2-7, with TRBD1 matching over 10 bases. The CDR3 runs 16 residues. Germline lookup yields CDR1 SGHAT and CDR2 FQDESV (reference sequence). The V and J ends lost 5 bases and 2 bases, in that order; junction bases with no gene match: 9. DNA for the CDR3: TGTGCCAGCAGCCGCACCGGGACAGGGGCAACCTACGAGCAGTACTTC. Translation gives CASSRTGTGATYEQYF. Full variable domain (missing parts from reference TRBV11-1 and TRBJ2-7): EAEVAQSPRYKITEKSQAVAFWCDPISGHATLYWYRQILGQGPELLVQFQDESVVDDSQLPKDRFSAERLKGVDSTLKIQPAELGDSAMYLCASSRTGTGATYEQYFGPGTRLTVT.

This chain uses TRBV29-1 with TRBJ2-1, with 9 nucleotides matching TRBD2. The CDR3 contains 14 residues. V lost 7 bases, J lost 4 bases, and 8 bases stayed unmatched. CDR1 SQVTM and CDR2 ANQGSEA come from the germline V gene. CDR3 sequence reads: CSAGLAGLYNEQFF. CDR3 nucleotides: TGCAGCGCCGGTCTAGCGGGGCTTTACAATGAGCAGTTCTTC.

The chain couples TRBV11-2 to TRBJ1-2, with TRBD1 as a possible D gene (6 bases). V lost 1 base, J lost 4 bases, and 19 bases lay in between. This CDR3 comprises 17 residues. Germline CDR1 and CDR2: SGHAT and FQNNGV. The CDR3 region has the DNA TGTGCCAGCAGCTTAGTGCCGAATCAGGGGCGGAGCTATGGCTACACCTTC. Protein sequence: CASSLVPNQGRSYGYTF. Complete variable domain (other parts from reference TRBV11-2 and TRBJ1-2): EAGVAQSPRYKIIEKRQSVAFWCNPISGHATLYWYQQILGQGPKLLIQFQNNGVVDDSQLPKDRFSAERLKGVDSTLKIQPAKLEDSAVYLCASSLVPNQGRSYGYTFGSGTRLTVV.

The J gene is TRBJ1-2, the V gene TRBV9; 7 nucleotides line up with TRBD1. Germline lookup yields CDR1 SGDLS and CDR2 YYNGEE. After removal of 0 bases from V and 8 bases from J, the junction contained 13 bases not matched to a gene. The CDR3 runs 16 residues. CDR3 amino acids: CASSVGPSRGPSGYTF. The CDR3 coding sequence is TGTGCCAGCAGCGTAGGCCCCTCAAGGGGGCCGTCGGGCTACACCTTC.

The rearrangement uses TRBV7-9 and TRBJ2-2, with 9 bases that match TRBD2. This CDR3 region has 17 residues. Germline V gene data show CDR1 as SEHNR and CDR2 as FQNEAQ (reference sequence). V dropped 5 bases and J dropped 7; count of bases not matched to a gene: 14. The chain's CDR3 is CASSVPQLAGRVGELFF. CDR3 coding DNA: TGTGCCAGCAGCGTCCCGCAGCTAGCGGGGCGCGTCGGGGAGCTGTTTTTT.

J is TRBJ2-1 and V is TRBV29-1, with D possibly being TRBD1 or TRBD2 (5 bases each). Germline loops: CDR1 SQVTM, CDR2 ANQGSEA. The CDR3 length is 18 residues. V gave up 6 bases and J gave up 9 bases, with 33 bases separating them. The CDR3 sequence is CSVLKLITGTRLDGEQFF. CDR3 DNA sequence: TGCAGCGTCCTCAAACTAATAACCGGGACCCGACTTGATGGTGAGCAGTTCTTC.

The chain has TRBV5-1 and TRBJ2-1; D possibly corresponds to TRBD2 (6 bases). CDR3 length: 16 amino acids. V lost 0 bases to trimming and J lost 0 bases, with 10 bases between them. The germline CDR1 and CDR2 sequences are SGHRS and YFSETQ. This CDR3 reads CASSLVGGSSYNEQFF. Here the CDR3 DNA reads TGCGCCAGCAGCTTGGTAGGAGGGAGCTCCTACAATGAGCAGTTCTTC. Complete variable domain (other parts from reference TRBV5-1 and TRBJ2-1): KAGVTQTPRYLIKTRGQQVTLSCSPISGHRSVSWYQQTPGQGLQFLFEYFSETQRNKGNFPGRFSGRQFSNSRSEMNVSTLELGDSALYLCASSLVGGSSYNEQFFGPGTRLTVL.

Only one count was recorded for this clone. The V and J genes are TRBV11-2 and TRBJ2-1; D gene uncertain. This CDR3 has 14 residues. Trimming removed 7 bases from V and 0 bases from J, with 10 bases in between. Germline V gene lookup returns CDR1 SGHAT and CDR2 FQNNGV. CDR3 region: CASNSPSSYNEQFF. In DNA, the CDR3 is TGTGCCAGCAATAGTCCGAGCTCCTACAATGAGCAGTTCTTC.

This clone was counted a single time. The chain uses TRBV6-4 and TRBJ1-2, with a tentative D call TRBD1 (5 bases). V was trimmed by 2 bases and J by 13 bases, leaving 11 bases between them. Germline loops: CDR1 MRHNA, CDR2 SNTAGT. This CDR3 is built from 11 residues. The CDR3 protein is CASSDGGGVTF. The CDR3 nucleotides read TGTGCCAGCAGTGACGGTGGGGGGGTCACCTTC.

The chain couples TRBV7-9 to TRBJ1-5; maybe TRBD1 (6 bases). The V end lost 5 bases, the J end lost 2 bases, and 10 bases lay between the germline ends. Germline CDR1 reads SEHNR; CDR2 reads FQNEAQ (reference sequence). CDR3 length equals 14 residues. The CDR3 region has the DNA TGTGCCAGCAGCCCGACAGGCCGCAATCAGCCCCAGCATTTT. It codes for CASSPTGRNQPQHF.

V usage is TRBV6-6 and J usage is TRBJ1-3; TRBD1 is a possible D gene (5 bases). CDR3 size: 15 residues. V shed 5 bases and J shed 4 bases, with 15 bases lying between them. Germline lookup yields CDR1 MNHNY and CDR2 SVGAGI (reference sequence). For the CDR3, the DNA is TGTGCCAGCAGTCATAGGCGGGGGGTAGGAAACACCATATATTTT. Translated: CASSHRRGVGNTIYF.

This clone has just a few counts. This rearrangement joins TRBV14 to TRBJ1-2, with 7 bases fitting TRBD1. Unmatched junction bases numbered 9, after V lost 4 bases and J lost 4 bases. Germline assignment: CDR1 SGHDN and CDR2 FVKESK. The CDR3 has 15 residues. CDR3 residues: CASSPGTALIYGYTF. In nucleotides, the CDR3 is TGTGCCAGCAGCCCAGGGACAGCTCTGATCTATGGCTACACCTTC. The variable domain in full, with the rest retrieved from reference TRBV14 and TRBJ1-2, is EAGVTQFPSHSVIEKGQTVTLRCDPISGHDNLYWYRRVMGKEIKFLLHFVKESKQDESGMPNNRFLAERTGGTYSTLKVQPAELEDSGVYFCASSPGTALIYGYTFGSGTRLTVV.

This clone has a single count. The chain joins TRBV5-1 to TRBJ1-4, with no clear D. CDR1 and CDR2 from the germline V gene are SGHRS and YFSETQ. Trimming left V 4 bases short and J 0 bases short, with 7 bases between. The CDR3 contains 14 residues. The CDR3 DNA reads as TGCGCCAGCAGCCCGGACGCAACTAATGAAAAACTGTTTTTT. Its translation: CASSPDATNEKLFF.

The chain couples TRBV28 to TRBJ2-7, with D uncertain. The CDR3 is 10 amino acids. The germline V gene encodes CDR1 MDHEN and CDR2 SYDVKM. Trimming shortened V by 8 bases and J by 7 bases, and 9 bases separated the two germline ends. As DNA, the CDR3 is TGTGCCAGCGGTCTTGAGGAGCAGTACTTC. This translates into CASGLEEQYF.

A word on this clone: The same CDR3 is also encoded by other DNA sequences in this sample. The CDR3 DNA sequence: TGCGCCAGCAGCGGGGGACTAGCCTCCTACAATGAGCAGTTCTTC. It encodes CASSGGLASYNEQFF. The gene calls are TRBV5-1 and TRBJ2-1, with 9 bases matching TRBD2. The CDR3 is made up of 15 amino acids. Germline CDR1 is SGHRS and CDR2 is YFSETQ. Trimming removed 4 bases from V and 0 bases from J; junction bases left unmatched: 2.

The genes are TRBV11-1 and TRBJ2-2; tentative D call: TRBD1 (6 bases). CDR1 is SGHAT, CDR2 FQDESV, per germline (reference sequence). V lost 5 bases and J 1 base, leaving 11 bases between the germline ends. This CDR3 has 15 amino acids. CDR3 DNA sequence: TGTGCCAGCAGCAGACCGACAGGGAACACCGGGGAGCTGTTTTTT. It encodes CASSRPTGNTGELFF.

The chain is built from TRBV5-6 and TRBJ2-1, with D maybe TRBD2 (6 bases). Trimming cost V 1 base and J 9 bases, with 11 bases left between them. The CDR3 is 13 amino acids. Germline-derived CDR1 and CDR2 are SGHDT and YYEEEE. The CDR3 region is CASSLPGLPEQFF. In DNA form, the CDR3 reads TGTGCCAGCAGCTTGCCGGGACTCCCTGAGCAGTTCTTC.

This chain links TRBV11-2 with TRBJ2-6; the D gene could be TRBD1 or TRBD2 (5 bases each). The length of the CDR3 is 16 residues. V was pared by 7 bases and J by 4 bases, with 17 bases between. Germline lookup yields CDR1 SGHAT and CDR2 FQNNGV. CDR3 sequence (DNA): TGTGCCAGCACCTCATCCGGGGCCATGGGGGCCAACGTCCTGACTTTC. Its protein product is CASTSSGAMGANVLTF.